This T cell receptor (beta chain) was obtained from a study of blood T cell repertoires in COVID-19. The wider study: There were acute and convalescent COVID-19 samples, and they came from the United States, Italy and Spain. T cells, B-cell-depleted T cells, or PBMCs provided the cDNA or gDNA that served as material.

The ends lost 2 bases at V and 7 bases at J; junction bases unmatched: 2. CDR1 is GTSNPN and CDR2 is SVGIG in the germline V gene (reference sequence). This CDR3 has 12 amino acids. Original methodology: By means of reference gene primer amplification, nucleated cell counts were estimated. Profiling relied on immunoSEQ multiplex PCR, and the TCRdb table lists in-frame clones only, not all of them. Clone size and V and J calls were adopted from that table, with D and trimming inferred from the DNA. The table lists a few hundred thousand clones, 81% of them singletons. The sequence was obtained from a human donor with acute or convalescent COVID-19. The donor label of this sample is uncertain. This rearrangement joins TRBV30 to TRBJ2-1, with 7 bases aligning to TRBD1. The sequenced material came from peripheral blood. CDR3 nucleotide sequence: TGTGCCTGGAGTACACAGGGGAATGAGCAGTTCTTC. Translated: CAWSTQGNEQFF. The entire variable domain, with the rest obtained from reference TRBV30 and TRBJ2-1, is as follows: SQTIHQWPATLVQPVGSPLSLECTVEGTSNPNLYWYRQAAGRGLQLLFYSVGIGQISSEVPQNLSASRPQDRQFILSSKKLLLSDSGFYLCAWSTQGNEQFFGPGTRLTVL.